The text below deals with one T cell receptor (beta chain). Generated by immunoSEQ multiplex PCR, the TCRdb table keeps only in-frame clones and is missing some. The sample carries 130,000 or so clones, 84% recorded once. The record originates from a study of blood T cell repertoires in COVID-19. Looking at the study overall: Samples came from the United States, Italy and Spain, spanning acute and convalescent COVID-19. PBMCs, B-cell-depleted T cells, or T cells were the source of the cDNA or gDNA that made up the material.

The CDR3 covers 15 residues. Germline CDR1 reads SGHRS; CDR2 reads YFSETQ. V dropped 4 bases and J dropped 2; count of bases not matched to a gene: 5. The source is a human donor in a cohort sampled during active COVID-19. This chain uses TRBV5-1 with TRBJ2-2, with 7 positions matching TRBD1. The specimen was peripheral blood. The CDR3 loop reads CASSRRDSNTGELFF. The CDR3 DNA reads TGCGCCAGCAGCCGCCGGGACAGTAACACCGGGGAGCTGTTTTTT.